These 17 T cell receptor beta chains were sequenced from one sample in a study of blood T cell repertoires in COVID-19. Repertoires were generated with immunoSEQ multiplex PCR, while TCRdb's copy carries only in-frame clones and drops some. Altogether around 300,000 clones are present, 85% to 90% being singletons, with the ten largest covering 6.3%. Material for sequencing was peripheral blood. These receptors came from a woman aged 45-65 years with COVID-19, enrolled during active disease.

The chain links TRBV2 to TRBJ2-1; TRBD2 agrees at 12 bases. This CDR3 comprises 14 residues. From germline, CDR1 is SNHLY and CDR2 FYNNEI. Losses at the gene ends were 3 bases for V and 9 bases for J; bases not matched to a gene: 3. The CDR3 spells CASSELLAGGEQFF. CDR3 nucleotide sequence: TGTGCCAGCAGTGAGCTACTAGCGGGAGGTGAGCAGTTCTTC.

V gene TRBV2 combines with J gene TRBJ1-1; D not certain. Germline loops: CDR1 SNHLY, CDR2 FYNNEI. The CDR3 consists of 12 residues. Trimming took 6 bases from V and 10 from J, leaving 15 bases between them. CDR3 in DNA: TGTGCCAGCAGGATGTTGGAAACAGCAGCTTTCTTT. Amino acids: CASRMLETAAFF.

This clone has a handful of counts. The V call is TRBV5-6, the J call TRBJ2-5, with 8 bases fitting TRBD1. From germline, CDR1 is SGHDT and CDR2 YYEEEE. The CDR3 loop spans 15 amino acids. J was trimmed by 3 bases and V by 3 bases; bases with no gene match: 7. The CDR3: CASSSLMDREETQYF. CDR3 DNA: TGTGCCAGCAGCTCACTCATGGACAGGGAAGAGACCCAGTACTTC.

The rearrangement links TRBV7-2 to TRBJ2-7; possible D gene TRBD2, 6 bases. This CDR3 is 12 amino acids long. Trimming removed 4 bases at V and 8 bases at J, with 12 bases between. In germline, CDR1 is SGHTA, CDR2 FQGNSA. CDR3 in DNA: TGTGCCAGCAGCTCGTACGGGGGTAAGCAGTACTTC. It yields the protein CASSSYGGKQYF.

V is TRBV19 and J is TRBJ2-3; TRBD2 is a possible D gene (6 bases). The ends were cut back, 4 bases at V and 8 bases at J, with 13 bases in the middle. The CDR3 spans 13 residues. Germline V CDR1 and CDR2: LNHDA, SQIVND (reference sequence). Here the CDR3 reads CASSTPNGGTQYF. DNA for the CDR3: TGTGCCAGTAGTACCCCCAACGGGGGTACGCAGTATTTT. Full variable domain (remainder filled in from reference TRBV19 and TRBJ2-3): DGGITQSPKYLFRKEGQNVTLSCEQNLNHDAMYWYRQDPGQGLRLIYYSQIVNDFQKGDIAEGYSVSREKKESFPLTVTSAQKNPTAFYLCASSTPNGGTQYFGPGTRLTVL.

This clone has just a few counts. The CDR3 nucleotides are TGTGCCAGCAGCTTAGCGGGGACAAACAAGGGTACGCAGTATTTT. This encodes CASSLAGTNKGTQYF. V and J are TRBV7-2 and TRBJ2-3; tentative D call: TRBD1 (6 bases). Trimming cost V 0 bases and J 8 bases, with 15 bases left between them. The germline gives CDR1 SGHTA, CDR2 FQGNSA. The CDR3 length is 15 residues.

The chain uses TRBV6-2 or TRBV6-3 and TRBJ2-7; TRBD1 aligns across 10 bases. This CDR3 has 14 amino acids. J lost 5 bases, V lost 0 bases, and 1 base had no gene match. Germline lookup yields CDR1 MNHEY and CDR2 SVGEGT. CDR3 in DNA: TGTGCCAGCAGTTACTCGGGACAGGGGAACGAGCAGTACTTC. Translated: CASSYSGQGNEQYF.

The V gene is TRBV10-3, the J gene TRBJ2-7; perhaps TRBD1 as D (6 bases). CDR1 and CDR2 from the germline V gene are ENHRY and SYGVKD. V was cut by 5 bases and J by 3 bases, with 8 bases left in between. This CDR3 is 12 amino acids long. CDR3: CAISQGSYEQYF. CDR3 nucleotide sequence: TGTGCCATCAGTCAGGGGAGCTACGAGCAGTACTTC.

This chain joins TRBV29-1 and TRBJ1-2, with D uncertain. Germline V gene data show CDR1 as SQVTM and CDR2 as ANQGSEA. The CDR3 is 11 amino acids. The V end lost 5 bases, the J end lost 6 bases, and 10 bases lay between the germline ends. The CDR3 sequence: CSVNFGDGYTF. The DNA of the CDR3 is TGCAGCGTTAATTTCGGGGATGGCTACACCTTC. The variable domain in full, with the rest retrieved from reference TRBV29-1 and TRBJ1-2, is SAVISQKPSRDICQRGTSLTIQCQVDSQVTMMFWYRQQPGQSLTLIATANQGSEATYESGFVIDKFPISRPNLTFSTLTVSNMSPEDSSIYLCSVNFGDGYTFGSGTRLTVV.

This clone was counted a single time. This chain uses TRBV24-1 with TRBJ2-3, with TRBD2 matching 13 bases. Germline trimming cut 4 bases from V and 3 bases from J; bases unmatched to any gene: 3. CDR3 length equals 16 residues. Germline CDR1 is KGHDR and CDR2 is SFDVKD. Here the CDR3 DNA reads TGTGCCACCAGTGACCCGACTAGCGGGAGGACAGATACGCAGTATTTT. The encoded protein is CATSDPTSGRTDTQYF.

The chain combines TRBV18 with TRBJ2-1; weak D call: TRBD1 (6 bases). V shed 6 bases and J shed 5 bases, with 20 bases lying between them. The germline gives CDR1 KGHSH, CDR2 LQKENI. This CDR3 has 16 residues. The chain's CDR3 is CASSYQGLTGNNEQFF. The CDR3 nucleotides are TGTGCCAGCTCGTACCAGGGGCTAACGGGTAACAATGAGCAGTTCTTC.

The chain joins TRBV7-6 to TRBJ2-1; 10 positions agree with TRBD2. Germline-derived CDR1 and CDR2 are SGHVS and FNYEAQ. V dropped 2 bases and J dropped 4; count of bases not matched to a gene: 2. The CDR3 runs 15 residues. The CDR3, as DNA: TGTGCCAGCAGCTTACGACTAGCGGGTTACAATGAGCAGTTCTTC. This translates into CASSLRLAGYNEQFF.

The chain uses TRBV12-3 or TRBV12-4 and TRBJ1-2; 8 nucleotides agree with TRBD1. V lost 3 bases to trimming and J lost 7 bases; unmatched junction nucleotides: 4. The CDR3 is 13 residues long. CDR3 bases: TGTGCCAGCAGTTTGGACAGGGTGGGTGGCTACACCTTC. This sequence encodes CASSLDRVGGYTF.

DNA for the CDR3: TGTGCCAGCAGCTTAGGGCTAGCGCTTGAGCAGTTCTTC. This sequence encodes CASSLGLALEQFF. J is TRBJ2-1 and V is TRBV11-1; possible D gene TRBD2, 6 bases. Trimming cost V 1 base and J 9 bases, with 10 bases left between them. CDR3 length: 13 amino acids. Germline lookup yields CDR1 SGHAT and CDR2 FQDESV (reference sequence).

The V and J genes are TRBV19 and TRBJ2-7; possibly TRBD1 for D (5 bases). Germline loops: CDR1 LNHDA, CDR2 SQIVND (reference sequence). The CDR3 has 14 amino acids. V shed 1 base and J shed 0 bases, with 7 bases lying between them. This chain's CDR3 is CASSIGQPSYEQYF. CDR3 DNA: TGTGCCAGTAGTATAGGACAGCCCTCCTACGAGCAGTACTTC.

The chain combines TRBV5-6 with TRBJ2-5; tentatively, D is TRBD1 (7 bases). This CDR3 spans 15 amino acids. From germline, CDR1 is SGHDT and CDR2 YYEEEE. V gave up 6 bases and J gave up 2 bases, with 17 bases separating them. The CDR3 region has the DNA TGTGCCAGCATCTCATTGGGGGGACAGCAAGAGACCCAGTACTTC. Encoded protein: CASISLGGQQETQYF.

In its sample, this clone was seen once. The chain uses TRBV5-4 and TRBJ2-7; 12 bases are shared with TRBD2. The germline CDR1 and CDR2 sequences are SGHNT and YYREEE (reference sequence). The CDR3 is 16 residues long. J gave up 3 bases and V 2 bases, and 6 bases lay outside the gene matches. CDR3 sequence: CASSLGSSGRGYEQYF. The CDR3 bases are TGTGCCAGCAGCTTAGGGTCTAGCGGGAGGGGCTACGAGCAGTACTTC.